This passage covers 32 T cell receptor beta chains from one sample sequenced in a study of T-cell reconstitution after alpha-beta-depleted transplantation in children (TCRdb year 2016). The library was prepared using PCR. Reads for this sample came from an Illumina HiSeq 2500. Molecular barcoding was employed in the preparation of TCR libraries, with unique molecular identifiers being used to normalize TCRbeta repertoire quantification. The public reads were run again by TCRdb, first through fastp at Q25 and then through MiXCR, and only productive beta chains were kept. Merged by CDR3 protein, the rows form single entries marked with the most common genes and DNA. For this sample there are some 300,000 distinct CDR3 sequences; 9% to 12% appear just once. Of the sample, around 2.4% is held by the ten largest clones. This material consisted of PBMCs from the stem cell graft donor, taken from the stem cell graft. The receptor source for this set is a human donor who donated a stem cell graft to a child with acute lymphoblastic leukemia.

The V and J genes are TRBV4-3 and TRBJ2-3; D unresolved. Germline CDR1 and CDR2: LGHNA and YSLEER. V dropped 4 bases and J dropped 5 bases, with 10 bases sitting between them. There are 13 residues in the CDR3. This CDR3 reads CASSPVSGDTQYF. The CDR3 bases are TGCGCCAGCAGCCCGGTCAGTGGAGATACGCAGTATTTT.

The CDR3 region is CASSVVGTGSGANVLTF. The CDR3 coding sequence is TGTGCCAGCAGCGTAGTCGGGACAGGTTCTGGGGCCAACGTCCTGACTTTC. V is TRBV9 and J is TRBJ2-6; 8 bases match TRBD1. Per germline, CDR1 SGDLS and CDR2 YYNGEE. V lost 0 bases and J lost 1; bases outside the gene matches: 3. CDR3 length: 17 residues. The full variable domain, with the rest looked up from reference TRBV9 and TRBJ2-6, is DSGVTQTPKHLITATGQRVTLRCSPRSGDLSVYWYQQSLDQGLQFLIQYYNGEERAKGNILERFSAQQFPDLHSELNLSSLELGDSALYFCASSVVGTGSGANVLTFGAGSRLTVL.

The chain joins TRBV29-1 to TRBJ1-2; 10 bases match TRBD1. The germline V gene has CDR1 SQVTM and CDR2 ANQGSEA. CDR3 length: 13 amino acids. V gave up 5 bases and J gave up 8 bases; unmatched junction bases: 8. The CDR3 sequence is CSVLDRGLGGYTF. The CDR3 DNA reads TGCAGCGTTTTAGACAGGGGGCTGGGAGGCTACACCTTC.

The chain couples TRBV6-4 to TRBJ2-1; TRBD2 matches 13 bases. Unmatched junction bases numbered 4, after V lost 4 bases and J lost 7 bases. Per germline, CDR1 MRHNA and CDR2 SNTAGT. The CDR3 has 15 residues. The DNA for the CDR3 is TGTGCCAGCAGTGGTGGACTAGCGGGAGAGAATGAGCAGTTCTTC. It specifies CASSGGLAGENEQFF.

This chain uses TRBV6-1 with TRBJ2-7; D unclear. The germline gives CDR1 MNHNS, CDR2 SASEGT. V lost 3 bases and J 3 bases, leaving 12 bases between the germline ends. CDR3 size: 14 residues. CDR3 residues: CASSDTDGYYEQYF. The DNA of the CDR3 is TGTGCCAGCAGTGATACCGACGGTTACTACGAGCAGTACTTC.

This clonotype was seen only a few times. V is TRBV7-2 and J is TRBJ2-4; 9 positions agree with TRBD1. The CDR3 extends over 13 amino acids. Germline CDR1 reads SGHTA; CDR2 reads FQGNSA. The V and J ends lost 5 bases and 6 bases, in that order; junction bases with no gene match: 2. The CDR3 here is CASSQGQGNIQYF. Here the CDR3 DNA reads TGTGCCAGCAGCCAGGGACAGGGAAACATTCAGTACTTC.

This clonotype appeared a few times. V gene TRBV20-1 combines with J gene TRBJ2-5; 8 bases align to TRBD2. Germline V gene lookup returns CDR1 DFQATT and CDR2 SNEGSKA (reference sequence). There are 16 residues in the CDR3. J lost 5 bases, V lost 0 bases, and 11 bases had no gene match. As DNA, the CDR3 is TGCAGTGCTAGAGAAGGACCCGCGGGAGGACCCGAGACCCAGTACTTC. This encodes CSAREGPAGGPETQYF.

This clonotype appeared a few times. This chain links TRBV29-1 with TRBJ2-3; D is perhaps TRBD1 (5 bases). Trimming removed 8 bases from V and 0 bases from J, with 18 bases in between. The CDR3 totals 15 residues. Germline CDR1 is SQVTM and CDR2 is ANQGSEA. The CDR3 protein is CSLGVLGVSTDTQYF. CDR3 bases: TGCAGCTTGGGCGTTTTAGGGGTTAGCACAGATACGCAGTATTTT.

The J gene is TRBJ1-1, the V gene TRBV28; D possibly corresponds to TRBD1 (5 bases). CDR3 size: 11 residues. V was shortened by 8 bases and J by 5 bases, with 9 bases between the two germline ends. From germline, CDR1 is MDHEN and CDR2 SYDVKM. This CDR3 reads CASDQGTEAFF. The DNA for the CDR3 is TGTGCCAGCGATCAGGGTACTGAAGCTTTCTTT.

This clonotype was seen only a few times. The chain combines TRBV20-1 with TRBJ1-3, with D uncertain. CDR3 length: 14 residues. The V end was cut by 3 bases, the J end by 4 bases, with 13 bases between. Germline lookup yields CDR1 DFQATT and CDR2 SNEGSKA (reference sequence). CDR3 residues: CSASIQSVGNTIYF. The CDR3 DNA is TGCAGTGCTAGCATCCAGTCAGTAGGAAACACCATATATTTT.

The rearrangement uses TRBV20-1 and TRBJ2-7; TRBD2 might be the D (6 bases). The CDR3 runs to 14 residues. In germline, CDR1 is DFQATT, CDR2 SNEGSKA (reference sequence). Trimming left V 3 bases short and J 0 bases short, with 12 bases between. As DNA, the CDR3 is TGCAGTGCTAGCCGGAGACTAGACTCCTACGAGCAGTACTTC. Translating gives CSASRRLDSYEQYF.

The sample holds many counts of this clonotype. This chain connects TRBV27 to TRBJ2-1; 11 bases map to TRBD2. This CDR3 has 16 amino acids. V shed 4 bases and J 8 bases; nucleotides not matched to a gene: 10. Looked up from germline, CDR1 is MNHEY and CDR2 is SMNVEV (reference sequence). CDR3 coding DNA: TGTGCCAGCAGTTCCCTCTGGACTAGCGGGTCCCATGAGCAGTTCTTC. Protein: CASSSLWTSGSHEQFF.

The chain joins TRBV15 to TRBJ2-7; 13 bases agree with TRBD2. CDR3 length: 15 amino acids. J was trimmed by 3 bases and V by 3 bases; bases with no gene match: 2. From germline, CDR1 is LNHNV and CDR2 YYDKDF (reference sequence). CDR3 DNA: TGTGCCACCAGCAGGGGACTAGCGGGGATCTACGAGCAGTACTTC. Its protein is CATSRGLAGIYEQYF.

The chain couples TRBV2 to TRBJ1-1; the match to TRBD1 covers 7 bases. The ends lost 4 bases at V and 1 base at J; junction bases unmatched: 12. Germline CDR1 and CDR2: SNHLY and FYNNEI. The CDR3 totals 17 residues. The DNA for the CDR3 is TGTGCCAGCAGTGCCGGACAGGTTGGGTTTGAGAACACTGAAGCTTTCTTT. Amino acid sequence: CASSAGQVGFENTEAFF.

CDR3 nucleotide sequence: TGTGCCAGCAGCCAACACGGAGGTGGAAACACCATATATTTT. Protein sequence: CASSQHGGGNTIYF. The chain uses TRBV3-1 and TRBJ1-3; D unresolved. CDR3 length: 14 residues. Germline V CDR1 and CDR2: LGHDT, YNNKEL (reference sequence). Trimming removed 2 bases at V and 3 bases at J, with 8 bases between.

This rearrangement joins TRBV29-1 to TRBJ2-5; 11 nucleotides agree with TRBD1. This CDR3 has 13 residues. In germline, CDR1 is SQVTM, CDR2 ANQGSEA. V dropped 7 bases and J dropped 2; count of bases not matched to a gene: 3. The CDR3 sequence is CSARDRGQETQYF. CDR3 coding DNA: TGCAGCGCCAGGGACAGGGGGCAAGAGACCCAGTACTTC. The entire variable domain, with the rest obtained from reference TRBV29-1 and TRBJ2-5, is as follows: SAVISQKPSRDICQRGTSLTIQCQVDSQVTMMFWYRQQPGQSLTLIATANQGSEATYESGFVIDKFPISRPNLTFSTLTVSNMSPEDSSIYLCSARDRGQETQYFGPGTRLLVL.

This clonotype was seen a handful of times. The CDR3: CASSLTTRTGRNTGELFF. CDR3 nucleotide sequence: TGTGCCAGCAGCTTGACGACGAGGACCGGGAGGAACACCGGGGAGCTGTTTTTT. The chain combines TRBV5-6 with TRBJ2-2; perhaps TRBD2 as D (6 bases). V dropped 1 base and J dropped 1 base, with 17 bases sitting between them. CDR3 length: 18 residues. The germline V gene encodes CDR1 SGHDT and CDR2 YYEEEE.

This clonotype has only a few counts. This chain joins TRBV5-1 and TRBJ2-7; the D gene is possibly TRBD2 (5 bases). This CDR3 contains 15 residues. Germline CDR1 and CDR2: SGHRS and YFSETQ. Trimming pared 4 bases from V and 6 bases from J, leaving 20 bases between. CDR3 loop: CASSPLRWRVGEQYF. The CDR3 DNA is TGCGCCAGCAGCCCCCTTCGGTGGCGGGTCGGCGAGCAGTACTTC. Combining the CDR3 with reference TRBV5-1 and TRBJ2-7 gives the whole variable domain KAGVTQTPRYLIKTRGQQVTLSCSPISGHRSVSWYQQTPGQGLQFLFEYFSETQRNKGNFPGRFSGRQFSNSRSEMNVSTLELGDSALYLCASSPLRWRVGEQYFGPGTRLTVT.

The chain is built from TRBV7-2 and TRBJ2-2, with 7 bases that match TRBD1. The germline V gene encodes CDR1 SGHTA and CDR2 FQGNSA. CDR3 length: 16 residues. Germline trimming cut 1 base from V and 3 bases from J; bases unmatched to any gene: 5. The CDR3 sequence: CASSLVGTVHTGELFF. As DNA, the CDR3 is TGTGCCAGCAGCTTAGTTGGGACAGTTCACACCGGGGAGCTGTTTTTT.

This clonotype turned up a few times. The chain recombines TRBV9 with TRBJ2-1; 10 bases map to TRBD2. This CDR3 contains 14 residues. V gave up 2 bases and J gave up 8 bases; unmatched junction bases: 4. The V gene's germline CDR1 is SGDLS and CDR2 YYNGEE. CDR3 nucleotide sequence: TGTGCCAGCAGCGTTAGCGGGAGGTTCGATGAGCAGTTCTTC. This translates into CASSVSGRFDEQFF. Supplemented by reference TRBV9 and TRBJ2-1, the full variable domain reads DSGVTQTPKHLITATGQRVTLRCSPRSGDLSVYWYQQSLDQGLQFLIQYYNGEERAKGNILERFSAQQFPDLHSELNLSSLELGDSALYFCASSVSGRFDEQFFGPGTRLTVL.

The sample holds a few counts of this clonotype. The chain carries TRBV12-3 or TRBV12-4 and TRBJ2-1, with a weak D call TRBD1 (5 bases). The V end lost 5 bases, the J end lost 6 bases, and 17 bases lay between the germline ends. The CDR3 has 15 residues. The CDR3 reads CASSPPRVGVNEQFF. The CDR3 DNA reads TGTGCCAGCAGTCCCCCAAGGGTAGGGGTCAATGAGCAGTTCTTC.

This CDR3 reads CASSLATRDTQYF. As DNA, the CDR3 is TGTGCCAGCAGCTTAGCGACGAGGGATACGCAGTATTTT. This chain joins TRBV7-6 and TRBJ2-3; D remains unclear. Germline lookup yields CDR1 SGHVS and CDR2 FNYEAQ. Trimming shortened V by 0 bases and J by 6 bases, and 7 bases separated the two germline ends. The CDR3 is 13 amino acids.

CDR3: CATSIRYYEQYF. As DNA, the CDR3 is TGTGCCACCAGCATCAGGTACTACGAGCAGTACTTC. V is TRBV15 and J is TRBJ2-7; D unresolved. The V end lost 4 bases, the J end lost 3 bases, and 7 bases lay between the germline ends. Germline CDR1 and CDR2: LNHNV and YYDKDF (reference sequence). The length of the CDR3 is 12 residues.

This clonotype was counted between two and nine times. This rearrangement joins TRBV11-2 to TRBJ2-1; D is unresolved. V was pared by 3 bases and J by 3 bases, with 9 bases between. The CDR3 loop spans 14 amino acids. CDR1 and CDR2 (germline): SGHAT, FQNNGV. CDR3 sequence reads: CASSFGWFYNEQFF. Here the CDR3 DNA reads TGTGCCAGCAGCTTTGGCTGGTTCTACAATGAGCAGTTCTTC.

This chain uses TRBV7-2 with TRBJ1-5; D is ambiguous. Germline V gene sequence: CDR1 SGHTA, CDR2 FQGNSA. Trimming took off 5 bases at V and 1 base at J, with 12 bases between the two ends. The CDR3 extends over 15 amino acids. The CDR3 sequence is CASSPTGRSNQPQHF. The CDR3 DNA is TGTGCCAGCAGCCCGACGGGTCGAAGCAATCAGCCCCAGCATTTT.

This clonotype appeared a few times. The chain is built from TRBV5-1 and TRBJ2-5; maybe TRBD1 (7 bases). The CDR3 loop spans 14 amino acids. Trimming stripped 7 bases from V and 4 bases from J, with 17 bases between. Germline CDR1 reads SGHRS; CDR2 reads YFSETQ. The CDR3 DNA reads TGCGCCAGCCGGGGGCAGGGGGGATCAGAGACCCAGTACTTC. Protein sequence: CASRGQGGSETQYF.

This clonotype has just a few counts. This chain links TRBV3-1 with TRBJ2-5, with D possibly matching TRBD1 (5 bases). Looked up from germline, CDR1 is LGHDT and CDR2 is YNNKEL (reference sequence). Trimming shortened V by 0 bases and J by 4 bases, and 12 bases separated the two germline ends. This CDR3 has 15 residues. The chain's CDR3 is CASSQDPGKAETQYF. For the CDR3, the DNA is TGTGCCAGCAGCCAAGATCCAGGGAAAGCAGAGACCCAGTACTTC.

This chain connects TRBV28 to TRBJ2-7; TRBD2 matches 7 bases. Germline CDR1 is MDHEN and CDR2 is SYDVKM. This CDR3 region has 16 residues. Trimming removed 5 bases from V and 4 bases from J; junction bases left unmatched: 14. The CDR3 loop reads CASSPFPRGSGYEQYF. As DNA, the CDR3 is TGTGCCAGCAGTCCCTTCCCACGCGGGAGCGGGTACGAGCAGTACTTC.

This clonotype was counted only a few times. The chain's CDR3 is CASSRPGNTGELFF. Here the CDR3 DNA reads TGTGCCAGCAGCCGGCCGGGGAACACCGGGGAGCTGTTTTTT. The rearrangement links TRBV7-9 to TRBJ2-2; no definite D call. Trimming cost V 5 bases and J 1 base, with 8 bases left between them. The length of the CDR3 is 14 residues. Germline V gene data show CDR1 as SEHNR and CDR2 as FQNEAQ (reference sequence).

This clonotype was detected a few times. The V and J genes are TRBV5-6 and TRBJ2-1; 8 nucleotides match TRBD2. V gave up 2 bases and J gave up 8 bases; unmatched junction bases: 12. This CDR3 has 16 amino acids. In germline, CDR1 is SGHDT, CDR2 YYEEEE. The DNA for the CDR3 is TGTGCCAGCAGCTTTTGGGGGCGGGAGGCCACGGATGAGCAGTTCTTC. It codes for CASSFWGREATDEQFF.

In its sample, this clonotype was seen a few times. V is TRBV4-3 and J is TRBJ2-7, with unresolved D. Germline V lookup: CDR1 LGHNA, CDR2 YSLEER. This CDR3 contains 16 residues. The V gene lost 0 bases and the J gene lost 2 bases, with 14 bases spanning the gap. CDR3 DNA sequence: TGCGCCAGCAGCCAAGACCCTCCGGGCCATGCCTACGAGCAGTACTTC. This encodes CASSQDPPGHAYEQYF.

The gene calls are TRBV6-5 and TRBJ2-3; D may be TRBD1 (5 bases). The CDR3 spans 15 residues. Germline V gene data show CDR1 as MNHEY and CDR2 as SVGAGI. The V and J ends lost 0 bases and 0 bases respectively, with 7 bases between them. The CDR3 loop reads CASSYSQGSTDTQYF. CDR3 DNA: TGTGCCAGCAGTTACTCCCAGGGTAGCACAGATACGCAGTATTTT.